Reported below is one T cell receptor beta chain. The data were obtained in a study of blood T cell repertoires in COVID-19. Study information: The study drew acute and convalescent COVID-19 samples from the United States, Italy and Spain. T cells, B-cell-depleted T cells, or PBMCs supplied cDNA or gDNA.

The germline V gene has CDR1 MNHEY and CDR2 SVGAGI. The CDR3 spans 14 residues. V lost 7 bases and J 0 bases, leaving 10 bases between the germline ends. Per the study methods: The assay estimated nucleated cells by amplifying reference gene primers. Here immunoSEQ multiplex PCR was the method, and the copy in TCRdb shows in-frame clones only, minus some. That table supplies the V and J calls and clone size; D and trimming were determined from the DNA. Seen here are about 120,000 clones, around 81% observed once, and the top ten hold over 9.5%. The clonotype comes from a human donor in a cohort sampled during active COVID-19. The chain couples TRBV6-5 to TRBJ2-1, with a tentative D call TRBD1 (5 bases). What was sequenced was peripheral blood. CDR3 in DNA: TGTGCCAGCACCTCAGGGCACTCCTACAATGAGCAGTTCTTC. It yields the protein CASTSGHSYNEQFF.